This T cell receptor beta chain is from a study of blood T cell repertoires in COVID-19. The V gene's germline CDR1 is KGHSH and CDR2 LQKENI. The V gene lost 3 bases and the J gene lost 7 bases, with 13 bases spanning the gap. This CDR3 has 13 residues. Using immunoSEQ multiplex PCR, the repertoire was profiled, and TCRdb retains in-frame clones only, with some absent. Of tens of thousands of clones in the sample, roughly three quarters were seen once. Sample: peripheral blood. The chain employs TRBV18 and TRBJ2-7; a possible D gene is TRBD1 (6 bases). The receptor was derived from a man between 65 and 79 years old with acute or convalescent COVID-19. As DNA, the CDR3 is TGTGCCAGCTCACCTAACAGGGAAGGGGAGCAGTACTTC. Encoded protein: CASSPNREGEQYF.